The table lists the clone carrying this TCR beta chain with a few counts. Its specificity is not known. This sample was taken from a study of cytomegalovirus exposure and HLA in healthy donors. Study-level background: Unique TCR beta sequences numbering approximately 120 million came from some 200 million T cells in an earlier analysis. Findings and caveats of the study: TCR sequences were mostly rare, though some public TCRs occurred in many donors. Reports indicate that TCR beta sequences accurately predicted the HLA-A and HLA-B alleles of most subjects. One variant, a missense change in DCLRE1C, was linked in a later analysis to TCR beta V- and J-gene trimming.

This CDR3 is 15 amino acids long. Trimming removed 3 bases from V and 4 bases from J; junction bases left unmatched: 9. Per germline, CDR1 SGDLS and CDR2 YYNGEE. This PCR relied on a set of 60 Vbeta primers and 13 Jbeta primers. Using immunoSEQ multiplex PCR, the repertoire was profiled, and TCRdb retains in-frame clones only, with some absent. The sample consists of roughly 100,000 clones, approximately 72% of them appearing once. The TCR sequence derives from a man in his forties in good health and CMV-seropositive. The chain carries TRBV9 and TRBJ2-5; 7 positions match TRBD2. The source material was PBMCs. DNA for the CDR3: TGTGCCAGCAGCGCGGGGGGAGGGGATGGAGAGACCCAGTACTTC. Translated: CASSAGGGDGETQYF.